This T cell receptor beta chain derives from a study of blood T cell repertoires in COVID-19. Across the whole study: Spain, Italy and the United States supplied samples that represented acute and convalescent COVID-19.

Sequencing was performed with immunoSEQ multiplex PCR; in TCRdb, only in-frame clones are kept and a portion is missing. Of over 150,000 clones in the sample, roughly 89% were seen once. The TCR sequence derives from a woman aged 55-75 years who had recovered from COVID-19. The sequencing input was peripheral blood.

CDR3 loop: CASSGFWGGSYEQYF. The CDR3 DNA sequence: TGTGCCAGCAGTGGTTTCTGGGGAGGCTCCTACGAGCAGTACTTC. The chain couples TRBV28 to TRBJ2-7, with D maybe TRBD2 (6 bases). Germline CDR1 and CDR2: MDHEN and SYDVKM. This CDR3 has 15 amino acids. V was trimmed by 5 bases and J by 0 bases, leaving 14 bases between them.